Sequencing of this TCR beta chain was carried out in a study of shared T cell receptors in the human thymus. Here immunoSEQ multiplex PCR was the method, and the copy in TCRdb shows in-frame clones only, minus some. This table holds 500,000 to 750,000 clones, 88% found once. The V end was cut by 9 bases, the J end by 5 bases, with 16 bases between. The CDR3 sequence is 13 residues long. This sample also appeared in a second study, on human thymus T cells. That study reports: During corrective heart surgery, resections were taken, and the thymus tissue came from them. Gene usage (both V and J) appeared biased in thymic and blood repertoires.

The sample was thymocytes. The TCR comes from a boy in the first two years of life with a congenital heart defect. The gene calls are TRBV23-1 and TRBJ1-1; D is possibly TRBD1 (6 bases). Being an ORF, TRBV23-1 has a function that is uncertain. CDR3 DNA: TGCGCCAGGAGGGGGGGGCAAAGGACTGAAGCTTTCTTT. Protein: CARRGGQRTEAFF.